These 22 T cell receptor beta chains came from one sample sequenced in a study of cytomegalovirus exposure and HLA in healthy donors. Both 60 Vbeta primers and 13 Jbeta primers went into the PCR. Some clones are missing from TCRdb's copy, which holds only in-frame ones; the method was immunoSEQ multiplex PCR. The table has nearly 200,000 clones, about three quarters seen once. Sequenced material: PBMCs. The source of these receptors is a woman aged 25 to 45 in good health and CMV-seropositive.

V gene TRBV30 combines with J gene TRBJ2-5; TRBD1 is a possible D gene (6 bases). The J call is uncertain, as TRBJ2-7 better fits the DNA end. The CDR3 contains 11 residues. Germline CDR1 and CDR2: GTSNPN and SVGIG (reference sequence). CDR3: CAWSTRGEQYF. CDR3 coding DNA: TGTGCCTGGAGTACCAGGGGCGAGCAGTACTTC.

The V and J genes are TRBV6-5 and TRBJ2-1; no clear D. V was shortened by 4 bases and J by 0 bases, with 10 bases between the two germline ends. The germline V gene has CDR1 MNHEY and CDR2 SVGAGI. This CDR3 spans 15 amino acids. The DNA for the CDR3 is TGTGCCAGCAGTTCCTCCCTCAGCTCCTACAATGAGCAGTTCTTC. Translating gives CASSSSLSSYNEQFF.

The J gene is TRBJ2-6, the V gene TRBV10-3, with TRBD1 matching over 7 bases. CDR3 size: 14 residues. Germline CDR1 and CDR2: ENHRY and SYGVKD. V was clipped by 9 bases and J by 2 bases; unmatched bases: 4. The CDR3 reads CAMADRAGANVLTF. The CDR3 nucleotides are TGTGCCATGGCCGACAGGGCTGGGGCCAACGTCCTGACTTTC.

This clone was found once. The V gene is TRBV19, the J gene TRBJ1-5, with 9 bases matching TRBD1. In germline, CDR1 is LNHDA, CDR2 SQIVND (reference sequence). V lost 4 bases to trimming and J lost 0 bases; unmatched junction nucleotides: 10. The CDR3 totals 18 residues. The CDR3 DNA is TGTGCCAGTAGTAGGATCCCGGGACAGGGTTATAGCAATCAGCCCCAGCATTTT. Protein sequence: CASSRIPGQGYSNQPQHF. Full variable domain (remainder filled in from reference TRBV19 and TRBJ1-5): DGGITQSPKYLFRKEGQNVTLSCEQNLNHDAMYWYRQDPGQGLRLIYYSQIVNDFQKGDIAEGYSVSREKKESFPLTVTSAQKNPTAFYLCASSRIPGQGYSNQPQHFGDGTRLSIL.

The genes are TRBV15 and TRBJ2-1; D gene uncertain. The V end lost 3 bases, the J end lost 4 bases, and 19 bases lay between the germline ends. The length of the CDR3 is 17 residues. Germline CDR1 reads LNHNV; CDR2 reads YYDKDF (reference sequence). CDR3 DNA: TGTGCCACCAGCAGTCCCCTCGGAGCCCCACTGTACAATGAGCAGTTCTTC. This gives the protein CATSSPLGAPLYNEQFF.

The CDR3 spells CAWSPNSGRAYNEQFF. The CDR3 DNA reads as TGTGCCTGGAGTCCTAATAGCGGGAGGGCCTACAATGAGCAGTTCTTC. The chain recombines TRBV30 with TRBJ2-1, with 11 bases matching TRBD2. This CDR3 is built from 16 residues. CDR1 is GTSNPN, CDR2 SVGIG, per germline (reference sequence). The junction had 5 bases not matched to a gene; V was cut back by 2 bases and J by 2 bases.

The rearrangement links TRBV5-1 to TRBJ2-1; TRBD2 might be the D (7 bases). CDR3 length equals 15 residues. In germline, CDR1 is SGHRS, CDR2 YFSETQ. V dropped 4 bases and J dropped 6 bases, with 17 bases sitting between them. Here the CDR3 reads CASSLGGGGSNEQFF. CDR3 nucleotide sequence: TGCGCCAGCAGCCTGGGGGGAGGGGGATCCAATGAGCAGTTCTTC.

This sequence joins TRBV19 and TRBJ2-7, with 7 positions matching TRBD2. Germline CDR1 is LNHDA and CDR2 is SQIVND (reference sequence). This CDR3 region has 15 residues. With 8 bases clipped from V and 6 bases from J, the junction kept 16 bases outside the gene matches. Here the CDR3 reads CASGVASGGIGEQYF. CDR3 nucleotide sequence: TGTGCCAGTGGGGTAGCTAGCGGCGGGATAGGCGAGCAGTACTTC.

This clone was seen once. The junction departs from the called germline gene at one end, perhaps through a read error. The rearrangement links TRBV27 to TRBJ2-3; 7 nucleotides line up with TRBD2. Germline V gene lookup returns CDR1 MNHEY and CDR2 SMNVEV (reference sequence). The CDR3 loop spans 13 amino acids. This chain's CDR3 is CASSLLAGGRRDF. The CDR3 DNA sequence: TGTGCCAGCAGTTTATTAGCGGGCGGACGTAGAGATTTT.

The rearrangement links TRBV18 to TRBJ2-2, with a weak D call TRBD2 (6 bases). Germline V CDR1 and CDR2: KGHSH, LQKENI. CDR3 length equals 16 residues. The V end was cut by 6 bases, the J end by 1 base, with 15 bases between. CDR3 in amino acids: CASSQRGRLNTGELFF. CDR3 coding DNA: TGTGCCAGCTCCCAACGTGGGAGGTTGAACACCGGGGAGCTGTTTTTT.

The chain carries TRBV30 and TRBJ2-5; the D gene is possibly TRBD2 (6 bases). CDR3 length: 13 amino acids. Germline V gene lookup returns CDR1 GTSNPN and CDR2 SVGIG (reference sequence). Trimming removed 3 bases from V and 1 base from J, with 9 bases in between. This CDR3 reads CAWSSLAQETQYF. Here the CDR3 DNA reads TGTGCCTGGAGCTCACTAGCCCAAGAGACCCAGTACTTC.

The chain uses TRBV7-9 and TRBJ1-2; TRBD1 matches 8 bases. The germline V gene encodes CDR1 SEHNR and CDR2 FQNEAQ (reference sequence). Losses at the gene ends were 5 bases for V and 5 bases for J; bases not matched to a gene: 7. This CDR3 is 14 amino acids long. The CDR3 is CASSLKTGEYGYTF. The CDR3 DNA sequence: TGTGCCAGCAGCCTAAAGACAGGGGAATATGGCTACACCTTC.

The J gene is TRBJ1-5, the V gene TRBV7-2; no clear D. CDR1 and CDR2 (germline): SGHTA, FQGNSA. Between the trimmed V and J ends, which lost 5 bases and 4 bases, there was a span of 15 bases. The CDR3 contains 15 residues. The CDR3 DNA follows: TGTGCCAGCAGCACCCGAGGAGGGAGGAATCAGCCCCAGCATTTT. Translation gives CASSTRGGRNQPQHF. Drawing the rest from reference TRBV7-2 and TRBJ1-5, the complete variable domain is GAGVSQSPSNKVTEKGKDVELRCDPISGHTALYWYRQSLGQGLEFLIYFQGNSAPDKSGLPSDRFSAERTGGSVSTLTIQRTQQEDSAVYLCASSTRGGRNQPQHFGDGTRLSIL.

This chain joins TRBV5-4 and TRBJ1-6, with no clear D. Germline V lookup: CDR1 SGHNT, CDR2 YYREEE (reference sequence). V was cut by 0 bases and J by 5 bases, with 12 bases left in between. This CDR3 comprises 16 residues. The CDR3 DNA follows: TGTGCCAGCAGCTTGGGGACCGGGAGAAATAATTCACCCCTCCACTTT. Amino acid sequence: CASSLGTGRNNSPLHF.

The J gene is TRBJ1-6, the V gene TRBV2; perhaps TRBD1 as D (6 bases). V dropped 8 bases and J dropped 6 bases, with 8 bases sitting between them. Germline V gene data show CDR1 as SNHLY and CDR2 as FYNNEI. The CDR3 runs 12 residues. The CDR3 region is CASCRGNSPLHF. As DNA, the CDR3 is TGTGCCAGCTGCAGGGGTAATTCACCCCTCCACTTT.

This rearrangement joins TRBV6-6 to TRBJ2-7; 8 nucleotides match TRBD2. Germline lookup yields CDR1 MNHNY and CDR2 SVGAGI (reference sequence). Trimming cost V 2 bases and J 2 bases; bases outside gene matches: 2. The CDR3 is 14 residues long. The CDR3 DNA follows: TGTGCCAGCAGTTACGATAGCGGGGCCTACGAGCAGTACTTC. This codes for CASSYDSGAYEQYF.

The V gene is TRBV7-9, the J gene TRBJ1-2; 9 nucleotides match TRBD1. CDR3 length equals 14 residues. The germline V gene encodes CDR1 SEHNR and CDR2 FQNEAQ (reference sequence). J lost 8 bases, V lost 11 bases, and 15 bases had no gene match. The CDR3 region is CAVSGVQGARGYTF. The CDR3 DNA reads as TGTGCCGTATCGGGCGTACAGGGGGCGAGGGGCTACACCTTC.

The rearrangement joins TRBV6-1 to TRBJ1-2; D ambiguous. Looked up from germline, CDR1 is MNHNS and CDR2 is SASEGT. The CDR3 extends over 13 amino acids. V lost 2 bases, J lost 8 bases, and 12 bases lay in between. CDR3 loop: CASSESNQEGYTF. In DNA, the CDR3 is TGTGCCAGCAGTGAATCTAATCAGGAAGGCTACACCTTC.

This clone occurred a few times. This chain links TRBV6-1 with TRBJ2-7, with TRBD1 matching 7 bases. This CDR3 contains 12 residues. Germline V gives CDR1 MNHNS, CDR2 SASEGT. The ends lost 7 bases at V and 3 bases at J; junction bases unmatched: 3. The DNA for the CDR3 is TGTGCCAGCAAAAGGACAGGCTACGAGCAGTACTTC. Amino acids: CASKRTGYEQYF.

The genes are TRBV10-3 and TRBJ1-5; D unresolved. The CDR3 is 14 amino acids. Trimming shortened V by 4 bases and J by 2 bases, and 9 bases separated the two germline ends. CDR1 and CDR2 (germline): ENHRY, SYGVKD. CDR3: CAISVGQGNQPQHF. CDR3 in DNA: TGTGCCATCAGTGTTGGGCAGGGCAATCAGCCCCAGCATTTT.

To note about this clone: The same CDR3 also results from other DNA sequences found in this sample. This chain uses TRBV28 with TRBJ1-2, with a tentative D call TRBD1 (6 bases). Trimming cost V 4 bases and J 2 bases, with 14 bases left between them. This CDR3 has 15 residues. Per the germline V gene, CDR1 is MDHEN and CDR2 is SYDVKM. CDR3 region: CASSSLGTPNYGYTF. CDR3 in DNA: TGTGCCAGCAGTTCACTAGGGACACCCAACTATGGCTACACCTTC.

The rearrangement links TRBV29-1 to TRBJ1-2; possible D gene TRBD1, 6 bases. Germline-derived CDR1 and CDR2 are SQVTM and ANQGSEA. V dropped 0 bases and J dropped 7 bases, with 12 bases sitting between them. This CDR3 spans 13 amino acids. CDR3 DNA sequence: TGCAGCGTTGAAGAACAGGGCCCCCCTGGCTACACCTTC. Encoded protein: CSVEEQGPPGYTF.